A selection of T cell receptor beta chains follows, all from one sample in a study of patients and donors after allogeneic stem cell transplantation. TCRdb re-called the RT-PCR reads with MiXCR, one entry per CDR3 protein. The profile covers hundreds of thousands of distinct CDR3 sequences, with 16% appearing a single time and 7% to 7.5% taken by the ten largest. Sequenced material: blood, either unsorted or a sorted T cell fraction (not recorded which). These receptors all come from a human donor who was either an allogeneic HSCT recipient or a stem cell or donor lymphocyte infusion donor (not recorded which). It is not recorded whose cells these are; they may come from a transplant donor. Each CDR3 is given with its conserved first and last residue. The order of the fields is CDR3 DNA, CDR3 protein, clone size, D gene, V gene, J gene. A D gene is named only where the DNA matches it firmly. For some rows the clone size is stated as once, few or many, or as a class when expanded; others skip it.

TGCAGCGCCACATATGCGGGGGCTGAAGCTTTCTTT	CSATYAGAEAFF	NA	NA	TRBV29-1	TRBJ1-1
TGTGCCAGCAGCCAAGAGGTCGGAGCGTCCGAGACCCAGTACTTC	CASSQEVGASETQYF	few	NA	TRBV3-1	TRBJ2-5
TGTGCCAGCAGTTTTCCACAAGGGGTTGGCTATGGCTACACCTTC	CASSFPQGVGYGYTF	NA	NA	TRBV28	TRBJ1-2
TGTGCCAGCAGCCAAGTGCGCAGCCCGAACACCGGGGAGCTGTTTTTT	CASSQVRSPNTGELFF	few	NA	TRBV3-1	TRBJ2-2
TGTGCCAGCAGGGAGGGACAGGGACTCTCCTACGAGCAGTACTTC	CASREGQGLSYEQYF	NA	TRBD1	TRBV2	TRBJ2-7
TGTGCCAGCAGTTACAGGCGGGACCCCTACGAGCAGTACTTC	CASSYRRDPYEQYF	NA	NA	TRBV6-5	TRBJ2-7
TGCAGCGGGTGGAATACCGGGGAGCTGTTTTTT	CSGWNTGELFF	many	NA	TRBV29-1	TRBJ2-2
TGTGCCAGCAGCTCTATGAGGGCAGGGCGGCTTGGCTACACCTTC	CASSSMRAGRLGYTF	NA	NA	TRBV11-1	TRBJ1-2
TGTGCCAGCAGCCACGGGACTAGCGGGGGAAATGAGCAGTTCTTC	CASSHGTSGGNEQFF	NA	TRBD2	TRBV6-1	TRBJ2-1
TGTGCCAGCAGCCCCCCGGGACTAGCGGACAAAAACATTCAGTACTTC	CASSPPGLADKNIQYF	NA	TRBD2	TRBV6-1	TRBJ2-4
TGTGCCAGCCATGGACAGGGGGGAAAAGCTTTCTTT	CASHGQGGKAFF	NA	TRBD1	TRBV5-6	TRBJ1-1
TGTGCCAGCTCACCTACAGGGTGGAATGAGCAGTTCTTC	CASSPTGWNEQFF	few	NA	TRBV18	TRBJ2-1
TGTGCCAGCAGTGAGGTCTCCAACCTCCACTTT	CASSEVSNLHF	few	NA	TRBV2	TRBJ1-6
TGTGCCAGCAGGAAGATCTCTGGGGCCAACGTCCTGACTTTC	CASRKISGANVLTF	many	NA	TRBV25-1	TRBJ2-6
TGTGCCAGCAGCCAAGATTCTGCCGGGGAGCTGTTTTTT	CASSQDSAGELFF	few	NA	TRBV14	TRBJ2-2
TGTGCCACCAGGGGTAGCGGGGCCTACGAGCAGTACTTC	CATRGSGAYEQYF	NA	TRBD2	TRBV15	TRBJ2-7
TGTGCCAGCAGCCGGGAGTACGAGCAGTACTTC	CASSREYEQYF	many	NA	TRBV12-3/TRBV12-4	TRBJ2-7
TGTGCCAGCAGCAATACAGGTCAATTTCAAGAGACCCAGTACTTC	CASSNTGQFQETQYF	NA	NA	TRBV11-2	TRBJ2-5
TGTGCCATCATGGGGACAGGGACGCACTACGAGCAGTACTTC	CAIMGTGTHYEQYF	many	TRBD1	TRBV10-3	TRBJ2-7
TGTGCCAGCAGCTTAACGGGGGCCAACACAGATACGCAGTATTTT	CASSLTGANTDTQYF	NA	NA	TRBV11-2	TRBJ2-3
TGCAGCGTTGTGTTTCCAGGGGACTCTGGAAACACCATATATTTT	CSVVFPGDSGNTIYF	NA	NA	TRBV29-1	TRBJ1-3
TGTGCCAGCAGCCTAGGGGCGGGGTTGGGTGAAAAACTGTTTTTT	CASSLGAGLGEKLFF	NA	NA	TRBV5-6	TRBJ1-4
TGTGCCAGCAGCCAAGGACAGTGGCGTGAAAAACTGTTTTTT	CASSQGQWREKLFF	NA	NA	TRBV3-1	TRBJ1-4
TGTGCCAGCAGCGACGGGACTTGGGACGAGCAGTACTTC	CASSDGTWDEQYF	many	NA	TRBV7-7	TRBJ2-7
TGTGCCAGCTCACCGCTCCCGGCGTCAAGGGTCAAGGACGAGCAGTACTTC	CASSPLPASRVKDEQYF	few	NA	TRBV18	TRBJ2-7
TGCGCCAGCAGCCAAAAGTTTAGCGGGACTGTAAACGAGCAGTACTTC	CASSQKFSGTVNEQYF	few	TRBD2	TRBV4-1	TRBJ2-7
TGTGCCAGCAGGGTAGCGGGGGGGCCCTACAATGAGCAGTTCTTC	CASRVAGGPYNEQFF	few	TRBD2	TRBV12-3/TRBV12-4	TRBJ2-1
TGTGCCAGCAGAGGTACGCAGTATTTT	CASRGTQYF	few	NA	TRBV6-4	TRBJ2-3
TGCGCCAGCAGCCAAGATACGGGGAGGGAGACCCAGTACTTC	CASSQDTGRETQYF	many	NA	TRBV4-1	TRBJ2-5
TGTGCCAGCAGTCCAGGGGTTTCAAAACTGTTTTTT	CASSPGVSKLFF	NA	NA	TRBV12-3/TRBV12-4	TRBJ1-4
TGTGCCATCAGGGGGGACAGGGGAACAGATACGCAGTATTTT	CAIRGDRGTDTQYF	many	TRBD1	TRBV10-3	TRBJ2-3
TGTGCCAGCAGCAGAGGGACACCCACAGATACGCAGTATTTT	CASSRGTPTDTQYF	few	NA	TRBV6-1	TRBJ2-3
TGTGCCAGTAGGGGGACAGGGGGCTTCGGGGAGCTGTTTTTT	CASRGTGGFGELFF	NA	TRBD1	TRBV19	TRBJ2-2
TGTGCCAGCACCACGCGAGAGACCCAGTACTTC	CASTTRETQYF	few	NA	TRBV6-2/TRBV6-3	TRBJ2-5
TGTGCCAGCAGCTTGGCCGGTGTTTACGCGAACACCGGGGAGCTGTTTTTT	CASSLAGVYANTGELFF	NA	NA	TRBV5-6	TRBJ2-2
TGCGCCAGCAGCCAAGATGTGCCCTCCTACGAGCAGTACTTC	CASSQDVPSYEQYF	NA	NA	TRBV4-3	TRBJ2-7
TGCAGTGCTGCCACTAAGTGGGAGGGCCATCGGGAGCAGTACTTC	CSAATKWEGHREQYF	NA	TRBD2	TRBV20-1	TRBJ2-7
TGTGCCAGCAGCTTAGTCGCACTGGGGCAGGGAAATGGCTACACCTTC	CASSLVALGQGNGYTF	few	NA	TRBV11-2	TRBJ1-2
TGTGCCAGCAGCGTGGGACTAGCGGGGGGCTCAGATACGCAGTATTTT	CASSVGLAGGSDTQYF	NA	TRBD2	TRBV9	TRBJ2-3
TGTGCCAGCAGTTTAGGGTTCGGGCAGAGCAATCAGCCCCAGCATTTT	CASSLGFGQSNQPQHF	few	NA	TRBV27	TRBJ1-5
TGTGCCAGTAGTATGTACAATGAGCAGTTCTTC	CASSMYNEQFF	NA	NA	TRBV19	TRBJ2-1
TGTGCCAGCAGCGTTGGCGGGACTAGCGGCACCGGGGAGCTGTTTTTT	CASSVGGTSGTGELFF	few	TRBD2	TRBV9	TRBJ2-2
TGTGCCAGCAGCATTGGGACAGGGGGTTTATACGAGCAGTACTTC	CASSIGTGGLYEQYF	few	TRBD1	TRBV9	TRBJ2-7